This T cell receptor beta chain came from a study of CD8 T cells in ankylosing spondylitis. Study-wide points: A motif of 8 or 9 highly homologous TCR beta variants was seen as apparently characteristic of ankylosing spondylitis blood.

Turning to this clonotype: Antigen specificity is unknown.

The germline gives CDR1 SQVTM, CDR2 ANQGSEA. There are 14 residues in the CDR3. Between the trimmed V and J ends, which lost 4 bases and 2 bases, there was a span of 13 bases. Using its own MiXCR run on the 5' RACE reads, TCRdb lists one record per CDR3 protein. The sample has approximately 220,000 distinct CDR3 sequences, about a sixth seen once. The source material was blood, either unsorted or a sorted T cell fraction (not recorded which). The TCR was taken from a male donor with ankylosing spondylitis. V and J are TRBV29-1 and TRBJ2-3; D is uncertain. CDR3 in amino acids: CSVVPAIYTDTQYF. The DNA of the CDR3 is TGCAGCGTTGTCCCAGCCATCTACACAGATACGCAGTATTTT.